A single sample is the source of the 30 T cell receptor beta chains below, sequenced in a study of CD8 T cells in Susac syndrome (dated by TCRdb to about 2019). Library prep was done by the immunoSEQ multiplex PCR assay. RNA was extracted with the RNeasy kit and about 0.5 to 1 ug was reverse transcribed using random hexamers. The public reads were quality trimmed at Q25 with fastp and then assembled into clones with MiXCR by TCRdb, keeping productive beta chains. For every CDR3 protein sequence, its rows merge into one entry that carries the most common genes and DNA. This sample lists 330,000 or so distinct CDR3 sequences; roughly 85% were detected once. Approximately 0.2% of the sample goes to the ten largest clones. The sequencing sample was made of CD8+ T cells from PBMCs. The receptor source for this set is a human donor with multiple sclerosis.

The V gene is TRBV7-2, the J gene TRBJ2-7; D perhaps matches TRBD2 (6 bases). Germline V lookup: CDR1 SGHTA, CDR2 FQGNSA. CDR3 length equals 14 residues. V lost 5 bases and J lost 6, with 17 bases in between. Here the CDR3 reads CASSGTWMTSEQYF. The CDR3 DNA reads TGTGCCAGCAGCGGGACTTGGATGACTAGCGAGCAGTACTTC.

The chain has TRBV4-3 and TRBJ2-5; 10 bases line up with TRBD1. Germline lookup yields CDR1 LGHNA and CDR2 YSLEER. The CDR3 contains 16 residues. The V gene end was trimmed by 3 bases and the J gene end by 4 bases; junction bases not matched to a gene: 8. CDR3 sequence (DNA): TGCGCCAGCAGCCACATGACAGGGGGCGCGGCAGAGACCCAGTACTTC. This translates into CASSHMTGGAAETQYF.

This sequence joins TRBV30 and TRBJ2-3, with D tentatively TRBD2 (6 bases). V was shortened by 4 bases and J by 2 bases, with 13 bases between the two germline ends. CDR1 is GTSNPN and CDR2 is SVGIG in the germline V gene (reference sequence). The CDR3 covers 14 residues. For the CDR3, the DNA is TGTGCCTGGACTGGAGGGCTCGTCACAGATACGCAGTATTTT. Translation gives CAWTGGLVTDTQYF.

V is TRBV7-2 and J is TRBJ1-2; a possible D gene is TRBD1 (6 bases). V dropped 5 bases and J dropped 10 bases, with 14 bases sitting between them. Germline lookup yields CDR1 SGHTA and CDR2 FQGNSA. The CDR3 consists of 12 residues. In DNA, the CDR3 is TGTGCCAGCAGCCTAACGGACAGTAACTACACCTTC. As protein: CASSLTDSNYTF.

J is TRBJ1-2 and V is TRBV28, with no clear D. This CDR3 contains 13 residues. Germline V gene lookup returns CDR1 MDHEN and CDR2 SYDVKM. V was trimmed by 3 bases and J by 3 bases, leaving 8 bases between them. The CDR3 loop is CASSFHGHYGYTF. The CDR3 DNA follows: TGTGCCAGCAGTTTTCACGGCCACTATGGCTACACCTTC.

The chain is built from TRBV5-6 and TRBJ2-7; 9 bases align to TRBD2. The V gene's germline CDR1 is SGHDT and CDR2 YYEEEE. This CDR3 is built from 15 residues. Trimming took 2 bases from V and 5 from J; bases not matched to a gene: 8. The CDR3 DNA reads as TGTGCCAGCAGCTTCCCCGACGGGACTAGCAACGAGCAGTACTTC. Translated: CASSFPDGTSNEQYF.

J is TRBJ2-7 and V is TRBV7-2; D is ambiguous. The CDR3 has 14 amino acids. Germline V gene sequence: CDR1 SGHTA, CDR2 FQGNSA. V dropped 0 bases and J dropped 0 bases, with 6 bases sitting between them. The CDR3: CASSLASLSYEQYF. CDR3 DNA sequence: TGTGCCAGCAGCTTAGCGTCCCTCTCCTACGAGCAGTACTTC.

This chain links TRBV20-1 with TRBJ2-1, with D maybe TRBD2 (6 bases). The germline CDR1 and CDR2 sequences are DFQATT and SNEGSKA (reference sequence). The CDR3 is made up of 19 amino acids. V lost 0 bases and J 0 bases, leaving 21 bases between the germline ends. The CDR3, as DNA: TGCAGTGCTAGAGACCCGACTAGGGCCCGATGGAGCTCCTACAATGAGCAGTTCTTC. The encoded protein is CSARDPTRARWSSYNEQFF.

This chain links TRBV4-3 with TRBJ1-2; D remains unclear. The CDR3 is 15 amino acids. The V end lost 3 bases, the J end lost 1 base, and 12 bases lay between the germline ends. Germline-derived CDR1 and CDR2 are LGHNA and YSLEER. The CDR3 here is CASSHGLGFNYGYTF. The CDR3 DNA reads as TGCGCCAGCAGCCATGGGCTGGGGTTTAACTATGGCTACACCTTC.

This clonotype was detected a few times. The CDR3 DNA follows: TGTGCCAGCAGCTTCCCACATGACGAGCAGTACTTC. Protein product: CASSFPHDEQYF. This chain uses TRBV7-9 with TRBJ2-7; no clear D gene. Germline assignment: CDR1 SEHNR and CDR2 FQNEAQ (reference sequence). The CDR3 is 12 residues long. The V end was cut by 3 bases, the J end by 5 bases, with 8 bases between.

The chain combines TRBV4-3 with TRBJ2-5; TRBD1 matches at 7 bases. The CDR3 consists of 15 residues. The V gene end was trimmed by 3 bases and the J gene end by 1 base; junction bases not matched to a gene: 5. Per germline, CDR1 LGHNA and CDR2 YSLEER. The CDR3 region has the DNA TGCGCCAGCAGCCAGAGGGGGCGGATCCAAGAGACCCAGTACTTC. This codes for CASSQRGRIQETQYF.

The rearrangement joins TRBV21-1 to TRBJ2-7; the table's D gene call, TRBD2, was not cross checked with the DNA. TRBV21-1 is recorded as a pseudogene. This CDR3 comprises 17 residues. DNA for the CDR3: TGTGCCAGCAGCAAAACTCGTACGCAGTCTCGGTCCTACGAGCAGTACTTC. It is translated as CASSKTRTQSRSYEQYF.

The CDR3 nucleotides are TGTGCCACTTCGGGACAGATGAACACTGAAGCTTTCTTT. Encoded protein: CATSGQMNTEAFF. The rearrangement uses TRBV15 and TRBJ1-1; TRBD1 aligns across 7 bases. The germline CDR1 and CDR2 sequences are LNHNV and YYDKDF (reference sequence). The length of the CDR3 is 13 residues. J gave up 0 bases and V 9 bases, and 4 bases lay outside the gene matches.

The chain combines TRBV25-1 with TRBJ2-7; TRBD2 matches 12 bases. The CDR3 has 17 amino acids. The germline V gene has CDR1 MGHDK and CDR2 SYGVNS. The J segment lost 3 bases and the V segment lost 3 bases, leaving 9 bases of the junction unmatched. The CDR3 nucleotides are TGTGCCAGCAGTGACAGACTAGCGGGGGTCGAGATCTACGAGCAGTACTTC. Residues: CASSDRLAGVEIYEQYF.

The chain joins TRBV30 to TRBJ2-5, with 12 bases matching TRBD2. The V gene end was trimmed by 4 bases and the J gene end by 2 bases; junction bases not matched to a gene: 2. CDR1 is GTSNPN and CDR2 is SVGIG in the germline V gene (reference sequence). The CDR3 is 14 amino acids. The CDR3 is CAWKTSGRQETQYF. The DNA for the CDR3 is TGTGCCTGGAAAACTAGCGGGAGGCAAGAGACCCAGTACTTC. Supplemented by reference TRBV30 and TRBJ2-5, the full variable domain reads SQTIHQWPATLVQPVGSPLSLECTVEGTSNPNLYWYRQAAGRGLQLLFYSVGIGQISSEVPQNLSASRPQDRQFILSSKKLLLSDSGFYLCAWKTSGRQETQYFGPGTRLLVL.

V is TRBV7-6 and J is TRBJ2-3; 11 nucleotides match TRBD2. CDR1 is SGHVS, CDR2 FNYEAQ, per germline. V shed 2 bases and J 1 base; nucleotides not matched to a gene: 5. The CDR3 sequence is 17 residues long. The CDR3 DNA is TGTGCCAGCAGCTTAACGCTAGCGGGAGGAGGCACAGATACGCAGTATTTT. It yields the protein CASSLTLAGGGTDTQYF.

In DNA form, the CDR3 reads TGTGCCAGCAGCTTCGGCCCCGGGGCCAATTCACCCCTCCACTTT. It yields the protein CASSFGPGANSPLHF. The rearrangement links TRBV7-2 to TRBJ1-6; a possible D gene is TRBD1 (5 bases). Germline V gene lookup returns CDR1 SGHTA and CDR2 FQGNSA. The CDR3 extends over 15 amino acids. The V end lost 3 bases, the J end lost 7 bases, and 13 bases lay between the germline ends.

This sequence joins TRBV7-9 and TRBJ2-3; 8 bases map to TRBD2. Losses at the gene ends were 4 bases for V and 1 base for J; bases not matched to a gene: 7. The CDR3 runs 16 residues. Germline CDR1 is SEHNR and CDR2 is FQNEAQ (reference sequence). CDR3 residues: CASSSTGTRGTDTQYF. The DNA for the CDR3 is TGTGCCAGCAGCTCTACCGGGACTAGGGGCACAGATACGCAGTATTTT.

The chain employs TRBV7-9 and TRBJ2-6; D gene ambiguous. Germline lookup yields CDR1 SEHNR and CDR2 FQNEAQ (reference sequence). Between the trimmed V and J ends, which lost 6 bases and 4 bases, there was a span of 16 bases. The CDR3 runs to 16 residues. CDR3 DNA: TGTGCCAGCAGTCTTAAAGGCCGGCAGGGGGCCAACGTCCTGACTTTC. Translating it yields CASSLKGRQGANVLTF.

This clonotype was found once. V and J are TRBV5-1 and TRBJ2-1; 7 nucleotides line up with TRBD1. The CDR3 runs 15 residues. J was trimmed by 2 bases and V by 4 bases; bases with no gene match: 6. Germline CDR1 and CDR2: SGHRS and YFSETQ. The CDR3 coding sequence is TGCGCCAGCAGCGAGGACAGGATCCCCTACAATGAGCAGTTCTTC. Its protein product is CASSEDRIPYNEQFF.

The chain has TRBV4-3 and TRBJ2-1; D is unclear. V gave up 5 bases and J gave up 6 bases, with 20 bases separating them. CDR3 length: 16 residues. The germline gives CDR1 LGHNA, CDR2 YSLEER. CDR3 in amino acids: CASSDGRSMGFNEQFF. The DNA of the CDR3 is TGCGCCAGCAGCGACGGGCGCAGCATGGGCTTCAATGAGCAGTTCTTC.

V is TRBV7-2 and J is TRBJ2-4, with 11 bases fitting TRBD1. Per germline, CDR1 SGHTA and CDR2 FQGNSA. The CDR3 is made up of 18 amino acids. Germline trimming cut 4 bases from V and 5 bases from J; bases unmatched to any gene: 13. CDR3 nucleotides: TGTGCCAGCAGCTCCGAGCCAAGGACAGGGGGCGCAGAAAACATTCAGTACTTC. The encoded protein is CASSSEPRTGGAENIQYF.

This chain connects TRBV12-3 or TRBV12-4 to TRBJ1-2, with a possible D match to TRBD1 (5 bases). V was trimmed by 6 bases and J by 2 bases, leaving 13 bases between them. The CDR3 is 14 amino acids. CDR3 region: CASSPLQVNYGYTF. The CDR3 DNA is TGTGCCAGCAGCCCTCTACAGGTGAACTATGGCTACACCTTC.

V and J are TRBV9 and TRBJ2-1; possible D gene TRBD2, 5 bases. V lost 3 bases, J lost 4 bases, and 11 bases lay in between. This CDR3 comprises 14 residues. Germline V gene sequence: CDR1 SGDLS, CDR2 YYNGEE. The CDR3 is CASSGAVLYNEQFF. The CDR3 DNA sequence: TGTGCCAGCAGCGGAGCGGTTTTATACAATGAGCAGTTCTTC. Complete variable domain (other parts from reference TRBV9 and TRBJ2-1): DSGVTQTPKHLITATGQRVTLRCSPRSGDLSVYWYQQSLDQGLQFLIQYYNGEERAKGNILERFSAQQFPDLHSELNLSSLELGDSALYFCASSGAVLYNEQFFGPGTRLTVL.

The CDR3 coding sequence is TGTGCCAGCAGTCTCGACAGGGGATGGGGCAATGAGCAGTTCTTC. Translated, it gives CASSLDRGWGNEQFF. V gene TRBV6-2 or TRBV6-3 combines with J gene TRBJ2-1; 8 bases match TRBD1. The V gene end was trimmed by 5 bases and the J gene end by 6 bases; junction bases not matched to a gene: 9. Germline V gives CDR1 MNHEY, CDR2 SVGEGT. CDR3 size: 15 residues.

The chain couples TRBV7-2 to TRBJ2-7; 11 nucleotides agree with TRBD2. Per germline, CDR1 SGHTA and CDR2 FQGNSA. Losses at the gene ends were 3 bases for V and 0 bases for J; bases not matched to a gene: 4. This CDR3 has 16 amino acids. This chain's CDR3 is CASSFSSGRRSYEQYF. CDR3 coding DNA: TGTGCCAGCAGCTTCTCTAGCGGGAGGCGCTCCTACGAGCAGTACTTC.

The V call is TRBV29-1, the J call TRBJ2-3; 9 bases line up with TRBD1. Trimming cost V 7 bases and J 3 bases; bases outside gene matches: 17. Germline values: CDR1 SQVTM, CDR2 ANQGSEA. CDR3 length: 17 residues. CDR3 residues: CSAKEGVGTGSTDTQYF. The CDR3 DNA is TGCAGCGCTAAAGAGGGAGTCGGGACAGGGTCGACAGATACGCAGTATTTT.

The chain joins TRBV4-3 to TRBJ2-7, with 9 bases aligning to TRBD1. This CDR3 contains 16 residues. The J segment lost 4 bases and the V segment lost 1 base, leaving 8 bases of the junction unmatched. The germline V gene encodes CDR1 LGHNA and CDR2 YSLEER. CDR3: CASSQGTGQGLYEQYF. CDR3 bases: TGCGCCAGCAGCCAAGGGACCGGACAGGGGTTGTACGAGCAGTACTTC.

The chain recombines TRBV28 with TRBJ1-4; 8 nucleotides match TRBD1. Germline V gene sequence: CDR1 MDHEN, CDR2 SYDVKM. J lost 2 bases, V lost 2 bases, and 13 bases had no gene match. The CDR3 is 19 residues long. CDR3 loop: CASSLETKTGVGTNEKLFF. CDR3 sequence (DNA): TGTGCCAGCAGTTTAGAGACGAAGACAGGGGTCGGTACTAATGAAAAACTGTTTTTT.

This clonotype has only one observation. This sequence joins TRBV4-3 and TRBJ2-1; 8 nucleotides align to TRBD2. This CDR3 contains 18 residues. Germline values: CDR1 LGHNA, CDR2 YSLEER. The trim removed 1 base at V and 0 bases at J, leaving 8 bases unmatched. The CDR3 bases are TGCGCCAGCAGCCAAGCGTGGGTCAGCGGGAGCTCCTACAATGAGCAGTTCTTC. Encoded protein: CASSQAWVSGSSYNEQFF.